This T cell receptor beta chain was identified during a study of T-cell reconstitution after alpha-beta-depleted transplantation in children. With 6 bases clipped from V and 4 bases from J, the junction kept 7 bases outside the gene matches. The germline gives CDR1 SQVTM, CDR2 ANQGSEA. The CDR3 has 13 amino acids. This sample's TCRbeta library carried unique molecular identifier barcodes. TCRdb analysed the PCR reads with MiXCR anew, one entry per CDR3 protein. Of just under 250,000 distinct CDR3 sequences detected, about a quarter appear once; the ten largest clones hold 2% to 3%. Study-level points and caveats: Expanded graft clones, several hundred of them, were reportedly the source of alpha-beta T cells about two months after transplant.

This clonotype was seen a few times. Its antigen is unknown. The origin of this receptor is a girl aged 2-10 years with Fanconi anemia, due to receive a stem cell transplant. The chain joins TRBV29-1 to TRBJ2-7, with 9 bases identical to TRBD1. Sequences were derived from PBMCs, sampled before TCRalphabeta/CD19-depleted stem cell transplant. The DNA for the CDR3 is TGCAGCGTAAAGGGACAGGGTTTGTACGAGCAGTACTTC. Its protein is CSVKGQGLYEQYF.